Listed below are T cell receptor beta chains from one sample, sequenced in a study of blood T cell repertoires in COVID-19. TCRdb keeps only in-frame clones here, not all; method: immunoSEQ multiplex PCR. The sample lists 250,000 or so clones, approximately 91% occurring once. Material: peripheral blood. These receptors all come from a woman aged 60-75 years with acute or convalescent COVID-19. Both conserved end residues are part of each CDR3. The D gene is left open where the match is weak. Clone size, where shown, is once, few, many, or a class for clones that have expanded.

CDR3 length	V gene	clone size	J gene	D gene	CDR3 DNA	CDR3 protein
14	TRBV19	.	TRBJ2-7	TRBD1	TGTGCCAGTAGTGGAGGGACAGGGGGCTACGAGCAGTACTTC	CASSGGTGGYEQYF
13	TRBV6-5	few	TRBJ2-5	.	TGTGCCAGCAGCAGGACTATCCAAGAGACCCAGTACTTC	CASSRTIQETQYF
13	TRBV5-4	.	TRBJ2-7	.	TGTGCCAGCAGCCTCAGGACAGTAAACGAGCAGTACTTC	CASSLRTVNEQYF
15	TRBV6-6	.	TRBJ2-2	.	TGTGCCAGCAGTAACTCGGGACAGAACACCGGGGAGCTGTTTTTT	CASSNSGQNTGELFF
12	TRBV9	.	TRBJ1-1	.	TGTGCCAGCAGCGTAGGGAGTGGGGAAGCTTTCTTT	CASSVGSGEAFF
11	TRBV29-1	.	TRBJ2-4	.	TGCTCCGGACAGACCAAAAACATTCAGTACTTC	CSGQTKNIQYF
15	TRBV4-1	.	TRBJ2-7	TRBD1	TGCGCCAGCAGCCCCCCCCCACCGGGACAGTACGAGCAGTACTTC	CASSPPPPGQYEQYF
16	TRBV7-8	few	TRBJ2-3	TRBD2	TGTGCCAGCAGCTTAGCGTTAGCGGGTCCTAAAGATACGCAGTATTTT	CASSLALAGPKDTQYF
15	TRBV18	.	TRBJ1-5	.	TGTGCCAGCTCACCAGGGGGGGTAGGCAATCAGCCCCAGCATTTT	CASSPGGVGNQPQHF
16	TRBV11-2	.	TRBJ2-5	TRBD2	TGTGCCAGCAGCTTAGGTACGCGGGGGGCCCAAGAGACCCAGTACTTC	CASSLGTRGAQETQYF
15	TRBV6-5	.	TRBJ1-5	TRBD1	TGTGCCAGCAGCCTGGGACAGGGGGCCTATCAGCCCCAGCATTTT	CASSLGQGAYQPQHF
17	TRBV19	.	TRBJ1-1	TRBD1	TGTGCCAGTAGTATCCCTTCAGGGGGCAGGAGGAACACTGAAGCTTTCTTT	CASSIPSGGRRNTEAFF
17	TRBV4-1	.	TRBJ2-5	TRBD2	TGCGCCAGCAGCCAATACCCAGCGGGAGCAACGGCAGAGACCCAGTACTTC	CASSQYPAGATAETQYF
16	TRBV24-1	.	TRBJ2-5	.	TGTGCCACCAGTGATTTGCGACCGACAGGCCAAGAGACCCAGTACTTC	CATSDLRPTGQETQYF
16	TRBV7-6	.	TRBJ2-1	TRBD1	TGTGCCAGCAGCTCCATCAGGGGGCGGCCTGTTATTGAGCAGTTCTTC	CASSSIRGRPVIEQFF
15	TRBV6-6	.	TRBJ1-2	TRBD1	TGTGCCAGCATCGAGAGGGACAGGGGTCGCTATGGCTACACCTTC	CASIERDRGRYGYTF
13	TRBV20-1	.	TRBJ1-5	.	TGCAGTGCTAGTTACAGGGAGGGCCAGCCCCAGCATTTT	CSASYREGQPQHF
14	TRBV5-1	.	TRBJ1-1	.	TGCGCCAGCAGCTTGTCACAGGGAAGCACTGAAGCTTTCTTT	CASSLSQGSTEAFF
18	TRBV28	.	TRBJ1-2	.	TGTGCCAGCAGCCAAAACCAATATCCAGGCAATCGCAACTATGGCTACACCTTC	CASSQNQYPGNRNYGYTF
15	TRBV18	.	TRBJ2-2	.	TGTGCCAGCTCACCAAGGCGGGGGAACACCGGGGAGCTGTTTTTT	CASSPRRGNTGELFF
13	TRBV5-1	.	TRBJ2-1	TRBD2	TGCGCCAGCAGCCCGGGGACTAGCGGGGAGCAGTTCTTC	CASSPGTSGEQFF
14	TRBV7-9	.	TRBJ1-1	TRBD1	TGTGCCAGCAGCATCCGGACAGGGGAGGATGAAGCTTTCTTT	CASSIRTGEDEAFF
21	TRBV4-2	.	TRBJ2-4	.	TGTGCCAGCAGCCAAGAAGTTTGGGCTAGCGCTCTATTTTCAGGCAAAAACATTCAGTACTTC	CASSQEVWASALFSGKNIQYF
14	TRBV27	.	TRBJ2-1	TRBD2	TGTGCCAGCAGTTTTAGCGGGGGGTACAATGAGCAGTTCTTC	CASSFSGGYNEQFF
15	TRBV6-5	.	TRBJ2-2	.	TGTGCCAGCAGTTACAAGGGGGAGCATACCGGGGAGCTGTTTTTT	CASSYKGEHTGELFF
12	TRBV5-4	.	TRBJ1-6	.	TGTGCCAGCAGCTTCGGTAATTCACCCCTCCACTTT	CASSFGNSPLHF
14	TRBV30	.	TRBJ2-5	.	TGTGCCTGGAGTGTATGGGGCAGGAAAGAGACCCAGTACTTC	CAWSVWGRKETQYF
15	TRBV6-6	.	TRBJ1-3	.	TGTGCCAGCAGTTACCTCCAGGGCACTGGAAACACCATATATTTT	CASSYLQGTGNTIYF
16	TRBV7-8	.	TRBJ2-1	TRBD2	TGTGCCAGCAGCCCCTTAGCGGGAGGGCCCCGCGATGAGCAGTTCTTC	CASSPLAGGPRDEQFF
15	TRBV2	few	TRBJ2-1	TRBD1	TGTGCCAGCAGTGAATGGGACAGGAACTACAATGAGCAGTTCTTC	CASSEWDRNYNEQFF
13	TRBV18	.	TRBJ2-7	.	TGTGCCAGCTCACGGGAGACCTCCTACGAGCAGTACTTC	CASSRETSYEQYF
17	TRBV5-8	.	TRBJ1-5	.	TGTGCCAGCAGCTTAGGAGGGTTCCAGCATAGCAATCAGCCCCAGCATTTT	CASSLGGFQHSNQPQHF
12	TRBV10-2	.	TRBJ1-1	.	TGCGCCAGCAGGTCTAGGAACACTGAAGCTTTCTTT	CASRSRNTEAFF
15	TRBV7-8	.	TRBJ1-1	TRBD1	TGTGCCAGCAGCTTTTCCGGGACAGGGAACACTGAAGCTTTCTTT	CASSFSGTGNTEAFF
15	TRBV6-5	.	TRBJ1-2	TRBD1	TGTGCCAGCAGTTACTCGAGACAGGGGCGAGGTGGCTACACCTTC	CASSYSRQGRGGYTF
13	TRBV7-2	few	TRBJ1-1	TRBD1	TGTGCCAGCAGCTTAGTCCAAACAGGGGGAGCTTTCTTT	CASSLVQTGGAFF
17	TRBV10-3	.	TRBJ2-7	TRBD2	TGTGCCATCAGTGAGCCCGGGGGGGGCAATTCCCCAAACGAGCAGTACTTC	CAISEPGGGNSPNEQYF
17	TRBV5-4	.	TRBJ2-7	.	TGTGCCAGCAGCTTGGACCTGGGCGGAGGACCCTCCTACGAGCAGTACTTC	CASSLDLGGGPSYEQYF
16	TRBV18	.	TRBJ2-3	TRBD2	TGTGCCAGCTCACCACCGCGGGGGGGAAACACAGATACGCAGTATTTT	CASSPPRGGNTDTQYF